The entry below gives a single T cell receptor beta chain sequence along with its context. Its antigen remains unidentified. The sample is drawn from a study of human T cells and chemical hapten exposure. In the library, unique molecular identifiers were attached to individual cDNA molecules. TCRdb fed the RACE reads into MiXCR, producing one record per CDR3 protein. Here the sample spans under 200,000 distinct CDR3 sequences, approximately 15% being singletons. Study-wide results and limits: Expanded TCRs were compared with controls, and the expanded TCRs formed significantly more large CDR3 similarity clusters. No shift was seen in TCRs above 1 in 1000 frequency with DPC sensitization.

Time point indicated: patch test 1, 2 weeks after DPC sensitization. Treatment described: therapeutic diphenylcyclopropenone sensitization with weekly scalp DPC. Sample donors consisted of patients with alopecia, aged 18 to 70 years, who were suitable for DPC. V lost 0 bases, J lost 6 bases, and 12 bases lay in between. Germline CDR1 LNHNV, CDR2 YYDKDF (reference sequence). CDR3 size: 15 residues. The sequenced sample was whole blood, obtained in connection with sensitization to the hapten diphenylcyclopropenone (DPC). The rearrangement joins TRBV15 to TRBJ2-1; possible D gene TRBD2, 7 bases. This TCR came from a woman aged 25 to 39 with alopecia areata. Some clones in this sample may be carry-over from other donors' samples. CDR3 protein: CATSRDGAGANEQFF. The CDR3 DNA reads TGTGCCACCAGCAGAGATGGGGCGGGGGCCAATGAGCAGTTCTTC.